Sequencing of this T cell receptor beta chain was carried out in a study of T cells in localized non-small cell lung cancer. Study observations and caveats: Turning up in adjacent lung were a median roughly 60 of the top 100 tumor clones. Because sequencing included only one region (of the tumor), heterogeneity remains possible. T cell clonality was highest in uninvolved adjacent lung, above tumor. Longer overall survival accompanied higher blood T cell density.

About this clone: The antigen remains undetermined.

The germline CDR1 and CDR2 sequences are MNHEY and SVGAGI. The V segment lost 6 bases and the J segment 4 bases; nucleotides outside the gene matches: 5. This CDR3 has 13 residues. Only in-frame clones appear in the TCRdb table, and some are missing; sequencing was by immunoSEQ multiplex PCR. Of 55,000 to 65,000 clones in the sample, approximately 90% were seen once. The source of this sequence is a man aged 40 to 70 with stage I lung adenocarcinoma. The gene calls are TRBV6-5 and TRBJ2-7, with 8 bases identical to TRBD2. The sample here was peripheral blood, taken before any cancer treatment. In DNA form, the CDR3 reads TGTGCCAGCAGAACTAGCGGAATATACGAGCAGTACTTC. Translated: CASRTSGIYEQYF.